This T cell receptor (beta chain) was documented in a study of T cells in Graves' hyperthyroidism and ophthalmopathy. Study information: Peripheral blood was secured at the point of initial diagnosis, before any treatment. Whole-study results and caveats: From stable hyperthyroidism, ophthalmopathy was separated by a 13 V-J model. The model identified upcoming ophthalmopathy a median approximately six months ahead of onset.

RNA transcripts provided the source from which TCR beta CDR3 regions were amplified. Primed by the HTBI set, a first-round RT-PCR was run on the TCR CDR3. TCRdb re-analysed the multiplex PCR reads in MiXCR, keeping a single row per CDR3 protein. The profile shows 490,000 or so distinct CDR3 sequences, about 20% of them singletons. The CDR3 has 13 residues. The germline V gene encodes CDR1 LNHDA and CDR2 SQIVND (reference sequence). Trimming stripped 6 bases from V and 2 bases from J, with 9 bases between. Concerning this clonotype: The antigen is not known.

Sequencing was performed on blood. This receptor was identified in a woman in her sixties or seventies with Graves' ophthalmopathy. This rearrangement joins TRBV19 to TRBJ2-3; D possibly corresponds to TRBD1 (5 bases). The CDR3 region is CASSLRVTDTQYF. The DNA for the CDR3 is TGTGCCAGTAGCCTCAGGGTCACAGATACGCAGTATTTT. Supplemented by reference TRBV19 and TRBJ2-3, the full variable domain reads DGGITQSPKYLFRKEGQNVTLSCEQNLNHDAMYWYRQDPGQGLRLIYYSQIVNDFQKGDIAEGYSVSREKKESFPLTVTSAQKNPTAFYLCASSLRVTDTQYFGPGTRLTVL.